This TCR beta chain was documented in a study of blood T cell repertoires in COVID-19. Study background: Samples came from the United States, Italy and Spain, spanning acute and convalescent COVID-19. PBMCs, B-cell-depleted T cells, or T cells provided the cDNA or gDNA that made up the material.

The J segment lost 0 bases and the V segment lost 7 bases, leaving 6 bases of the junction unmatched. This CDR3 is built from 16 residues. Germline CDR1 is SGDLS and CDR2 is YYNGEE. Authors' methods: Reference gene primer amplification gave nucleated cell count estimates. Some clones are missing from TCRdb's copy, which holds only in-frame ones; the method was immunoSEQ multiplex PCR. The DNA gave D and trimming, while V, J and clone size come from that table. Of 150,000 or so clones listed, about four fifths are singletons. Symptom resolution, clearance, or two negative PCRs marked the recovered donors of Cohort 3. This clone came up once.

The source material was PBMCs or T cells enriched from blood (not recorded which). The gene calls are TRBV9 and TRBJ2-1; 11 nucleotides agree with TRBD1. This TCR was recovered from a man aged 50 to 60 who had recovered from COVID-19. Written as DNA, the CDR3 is TGTGCCAGCGCTGGGACAGGGGGGATCTCCTACAATGAGCAGTTCTTC. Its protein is CASAGTGGISYNEQFF. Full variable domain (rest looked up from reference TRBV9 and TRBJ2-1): DSGVTQTPKHLITATGQRVTLRCSPRSGDLSVYWYQQSLDQGLQFLIQYYNGEERAKGNILERFSAQQFPDLHSELNLSSLELGDSALYFCASAGTGGISYNEQFFGPGTRLTVL.